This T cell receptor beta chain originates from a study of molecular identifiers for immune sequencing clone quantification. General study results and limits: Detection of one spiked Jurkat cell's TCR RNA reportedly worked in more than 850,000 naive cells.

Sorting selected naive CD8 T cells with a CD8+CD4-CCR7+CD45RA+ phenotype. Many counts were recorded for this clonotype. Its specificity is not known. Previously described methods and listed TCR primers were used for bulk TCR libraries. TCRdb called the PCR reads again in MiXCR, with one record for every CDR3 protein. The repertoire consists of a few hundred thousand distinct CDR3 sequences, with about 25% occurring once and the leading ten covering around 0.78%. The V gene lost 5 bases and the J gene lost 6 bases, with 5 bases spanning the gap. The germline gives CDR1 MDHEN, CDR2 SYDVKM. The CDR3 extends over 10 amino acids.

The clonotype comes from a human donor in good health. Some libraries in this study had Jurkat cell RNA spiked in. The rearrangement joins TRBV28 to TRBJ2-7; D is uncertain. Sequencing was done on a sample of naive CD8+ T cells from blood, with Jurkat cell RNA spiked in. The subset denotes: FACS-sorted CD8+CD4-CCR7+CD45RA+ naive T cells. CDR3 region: CASSVREQYF. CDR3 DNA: TGTGCCAGCAGTGTGCGCGAGCAGTACTTC.